These T cell receptor beta chains were read from a single sample in a study of immune heterogeneity within non-small cell lung tumors. One entry per CDR3 protein, called by TCRdb with MiXCR from the multiplex PCR reads. The sample contains about 11,000 distinct CDR3 sequences, nearly 30% of which appear only once. What was sequenced was lung tumor tissue. These receptors were taken from a woman in her fifties or sixties with non-small cell lung cancer. Each CDR3 is given with its conserved first and last residue. The order of the fields is V gene, clone size, D gene, CDR3 protein. A D gene is named only where the DNA matches it firmly. Expanded clones are given a class, and other clones once, few, many or no size at all.

V: TRBV28
size: NA
D: NA
CDR3: CASSLEPTDEKLFF

V: TRBV2
size: NA
D: NA
CDR3: CASSEGSGISIQYF

V: TRBV7-9
size: NA
D: NA
CDR3: CASSGLEAYNEQFF

V: TRBV20-1
size: medium-sized
D: NA
CDR3: CSAPGGGSGLYEQYF

V: TRBV2
size: few
D: TRBD2
CDR3: CASQRAGGLSYEQYF

V: TRBV7-9
size: few
D: TRBD2
CDR3: CASSLAGGPSEQFF

V: TRBV7-9
size: NA
D: NA
CDR3: CASSLGPQGSGNTIYF

V: TRBV24-1
size: many
D: NA
CDR3: CATSEGGPSYEQYF

V: TRBV3-1
size: many
D: NA
CDR3: CASSLGVTGGQGNEQFF

V: TRBV6-1
size: many
D: NA
CDR3: CASSSSRRLKYAEAFF

V: TRBV5-5
size: NA
D: NA
CDR3: CASSLAGSAQETQYF

V: TRBV18
size: medium-sized
D: NA
CDR3: CASSIEGTINEQYF

V: TRBV11-3
size: few
D: NA
CDR3: CAISPSRGGNTIYF

V: TRBV3-1
size: NA
D: NA
CDR3: CASSPPTDRETQYF

V: TRBV5-5
size: few
D: TRBD2
CDR3: CASSSMTSGLEETQYF

V: TRBV6-5
size: NA
D: TRBD1
CDR3: CASSYLGQTHEQYF

V: TRBV10-3
size: NA
D: NA
CDR3: CAIGEGVAVLGYEQYF

V: TRBV10-3
size: NA
D: NA
CDR3: CAISESGRTSGQSSYNEQFF

V: TRBV19
size: few
D: TRBD1
CDR3: CASSLIRTGGSDTQYF

V: TRBV6-1
size: NA
D: NA
CDR3: CASSPEGVGELFF

V: TRBV28
size: medium-sized
D: NA
CDR3: CASSLSSFSNQPQHF

V: TRBV6-1
size: many
D: TRBD1
CDR3: CASTLDREYEQYF

V: TRBV6-1
size: NA
D: NA
CDR3: CSSSEAGRVSFRDTQYF

V: TRBV28
size: many
D: TRBD1
CDR3: CASRQGTGNTEAFF

V: TRBV11-2
size: NA
D: TRBD2
CDR3: CASSLGRGGLVYEQYF

V: TRBV18
size: NA
D: TRBD2
CDR3: CASSLAGRSSGELFF

V: TRBV20-1
size: once
D: TRBD2
CDR3: CSADLGAGGPSDTQYF

V: TRBV27
size: NA
D: NA
CDR3: CASSGQSYSPLHF

V: TRBV3-1
size: NA
D: NA
CDR3: CASSPLQSDTQYF

V: TRBV12-3/TRBV12-4
size: few
D: NA
CDR3: CASSLNMKPLHF

V: TRBV11-2
size: medium-sized
D: NA
CDR3: CASSLPPRQVNTGELFF

V: TRBV20-1
size: many
D: NA
CDR3: CSARQIQGNTEAFF

V: TRBV5-5
size: NA
D: TRBD1
CDR3: CASSQARDSASTGELFF

V: TRBV5-1
size: medium-sized
D: TRBD1
CDR3: CASSLEQGARSDEQFF

V: TRBV28
size: NA
D: NA
CDR3: CASSRDSPSYEQYF

V: TRBV15
size: NA
D: TRBD2
CDR3: CATSSPGLFYNEQFF

V: TRBV10-3
size: many
D: TRBD1
CDR3: CAISDQGQGNRNTIYF

V: TRBV15
size: few
D: NA
CDR3: CATSRGQVPEQFF

V: TRBV24-1
size: many
D: NA
CDR3: CATSDFTGELFF

V: TRBV5-6
size: NA
D: NA
CDR3: CASSSPGARANSGANVLTF

V: TRBV20-1
size: many
D: NA
CDR3: CSARRGPPLDEQYF

V: TRBV12-3/TRBV12-4
size: medium-sized
D: TRBD2
CDR3: CASQETSGRIEQYF

V: TRBV3-1
size: many
D: NA
CDR3: CASSQGLDTEAFF

V: TRBV29-1
size: NA
D: TRBD1
CDR3: CSALRGPGEQYF

V: TRBV6-5
size: NA
D: TRBD2
CDR3: CASSYPTTSGSTDTQYF

V: TRBV12-3/TRBV12-4
size: NA
D: NA
CDR3: CASSPSREETQYF

V: TRBV5-1
size: NA
D: NA
CDR3: CASSLVGANTGEPFF

V: TRBV2
size: medium-sized
D: NA
CDR3: CASSPDGLNTEAFF

V: TRBV28
size: NA
D: TRBD1
CDR3: CASSPYPGQSMNIQYF

V: TRBV10-3
size: NA
D: NA
CDR3: CATRGGEGYTEAFF

V: TRBV5-1
size: few
D: NA
CDR3: CASSLYSGGVGNTIYF

V: TRBV5-6
size: NA
D: NA
CDR3: CSSSFEGAEAFF

V: TRBV10-2
size: many
D: NA
CDR3: CASTDSALDTQYF

V: TRBV28
size: NA
D: TRBD1
CDR3: CASSLPGQGGPEAFF